The 6 T cell receptor beta chains below come from one sample, sequenced in a study of memory CD4+ T cells and cytomegalovirus serostatus. Single viable CD3+CD4+CD8-CD45RO+ cells were sorted as the memory CD4+ T cells. Libraries were prepared by immunoSEQ multiplex PCR; TCRdb keeps only in-frame clonotypes and omits some of them. The repertoire holds some 57,000 clones, with less than 80% as singletons. Specimen: memory CD4+ T cells from blood. These receptors were collected from an adult in good health and CMV-seronegative.

The chain employs TRBV6-4 and TRBJ1-1; D is unclear. CDR3 size: 13 residues. With 4 bases removed from V and 4 bases from J, the gap between germline ends came to 10 bases. CDR1 and CDR2 from the germline V gene are MRHNA and SNTAGT. Written as DNA, the CDR3 is TGTGCCAGCAGTGTTGCAGTGGGCACTGAAGCTTTCTTT. Amino acid sequence: CASSVAVGTEAFF.

This clone was recorded only once. V gene TRBV6-6 combines with J gene TRBJ1-2, with 8 positions matching TRBD1. The V gene's germline CDR1 is MNHNY and CDR2 SVGAGI (reference sequence). The ends lost 8 bases at V and 3 bases at J; junction bases unmatched: 11. The CDR3 contains 15 residues. CDR3 DNA sequence: TGTGCCAGCCGAAACCTCAGGGGGCAATACTATGGCTACACCTTC. Protein sequence: CASRNLRGQYYGYTF.

Note on this clone: At one boundary the junction diverges from the germline segment, which might be a read error. As DNA, the CDR3 is TGTGCCAGCAGTCTTGGACAGGGGCACTATGGTTACACCTTC. Residues: CASSLGQGHYGYTF. The rearrangement links TRBV6-6 to TRBJ1-2; 9 bases fit TRBD1. CDR3 length equals 14 residues. Germline assignment: CDR1 MNHNY and CDR2 SVGAGI (reference sequence).

The V and J genes are TRBV15 and TRBJ2-5; D is undetermined. CDR1 LNHNV and CDR2 YYDKDF come from the germline V gene (reference sequence). This CDR3 spans 12 amino acids. Trimming pared 1 base from V and 3 bases from J, leaving 3 bases between. As DNA, the CDR3 is TGTGCCACCAGCAGAGCCGAAGAGACCCAGTACTTC. This gives the protein CATSRAEETQYF. Full variable domain (remainder filled in from reference TRBV15 and TRBJ2-5): DAMVIQNPRYQVTQFGKPVTLSCSQTLNHNVMYWYQQKSSQAPKLLFHYYDKDFNNEADTPDNFQSRRPNTSFCFLDIRSPGLGDTAMYLCATSRAEETQYFGPGTRLLVL.

The genes are TRBV7-9 and TRBJ1-1; a weak D match, TRBD1 (6 bases). Trimming took off 4 bases at V and 1 base at J, with 10 bases between the two ends. The CDR3 has 14 amino acids. Germline V gene data show CDR1 as SEHNR and CDR2 as FQNEAQ (reference sequence). In nucleotides, the CDR3 is TGTGCCAGCAGCTCTTGGGGACAGAACACTGAAGCTTTCTTT. This codes for CASSSWGQNTEAFF. The variable domain in full, with the rest retrieved from reference TRBV7-9 and TRBJ1-1, is DTGVSQNPRHKITKRGQNVTFRCDPISEHNRLYWYRQTLGQGPEFLTYFQNEAQLEKSRLLSDRFSAERPKGSFSTLEIQRTEQGDSAMYLCASSSWGQNTEAFFGQGTRLTVV.

The V and J genes are TRBV7-2 and TRBJ2-7; D ambiguous. Looked up from germline, CDR1 is SGHTA and CDR2 is FQGNSA. V lost 1 base and J lost 2, with 15 bases in between. CDR3 length: 16 residues. CDR3 protein: CASSLGTKQITYEQYF. CDR3 nucleotides: TGTGCCAGCAGCTTAGGTACGAAACAAATAACCTACGAGCAGTACTTC.